The rows below give T cell receptor beta chains drawn from one sample of a study of blood T cell repertoires in COVID-19. The data were produced by immunoSEQ multiplex PCR, yet TCRdb's version contains in-frame clones alone and is incomplete. The data contain fewer than 350,000 clones, 85% to 90% of them singletons. The sequenced sample consisted of PBMCs or T cells enriched from blood (not recorded which). Receptor source: a woman aged 25 to 39 with acute COVID-19. Both conserved end residues are part of each CDR3. The D gene is left open where the match is weak. The size entry is marked missing in some rows and otherwise reads once, few, many or a size class.

clone size | J gene | V gene | D gene | CDR3 protein | CDR3 DNA
NA | TRBJ2-4 | TRBV5-4 | NA | CASSLGGPRDIQYF | TGTGCCAGCAGCTTGGGCGGCCCGCGGGACATTCAGTACTTC
NA | TRBJ2-3 | TRBV15 | TRBD1 | CATSRVRQGADTQYF | TGTGCCACCAGCAGAGTACGACAGGGCGCGGATACGCAGTATTTT
few | TRBJ2-2 | TRBV5-1 | NA | CASSFSGEMTGELFF | TGCGCCAGCAGCTTTTCAGGGGAAATGACCGGGGAGCTGTTTTTT
NA | TRBJ2-5 | TRBV5-1 | NA | CASSSVDSQETQYF | TGCGCCAGCAGCTCAGTAGACAGCCAAGAGACCCAGTACTTC
NA | TRBJ2-1 | TRBV5-4 | NA | CASSLPLPKGGEQFF | TGTGCCAGCAGCTTACCTCTACCCAAAGGAGGTGAGCAGTTCTTC
once | TRBJ1-5 | TRBV28 | NA | CASSFPLGSGQPQHF | TGTGCCAGCAGTTTCCCTCTTGGCTCTGGTCAGCCCCAGCATTTT
once | TRBJ2-1 | TRBV19 | NA | CASSREDEQFF | TGTGCCAGTAGTAGGGAGGATGAGCAGTTCTTC
NA | TRBJ1-4 | TRBV28 | TRBD1 | CASCIRGQGFEKLFF | TGTGCCAGCTGTATCAGGGGACAGGGTTTTGAAAAACTGTTTTTT
NA | TRBJ1-6 | TRBV7-9 | NA | CASSSRVPYNSPLHF | TGTGCCAGCAGCTCCAGGGTCCCCTATAATTCACCCCTCCACTTT
few | TRBJ2-2 | TRBV4-1 | TRBD2 | CASRRTSGSHTGELFF | TGCGCCAGCAGACGAACTAGCGGGAGTCACACCGGGGAGCTGTTTTTT
NA | TRBJ1-2 | TRBV24-1 | NA | CATSDVSANYGYTF | TGTGCCACCAGTGATGTGTCCGCTAACTATGGCTACACCTTC
once | TRBJ2-5 | TRBV6-5 | TRBD1 | CASSSLGQAEETQYF | TGTGCCAGCAGTTCGTTGGGACAGGCCGAAGAGACCCAGTACTTC
NA | TRBJ2-1 | TRBV6-4 | TRBD2 | CASSAIAGGGNEQFF | TGTGCCAGCAGTGCCATAGCGGGAGGGGGGAATGAGCAGTTCTTC
NA | TRBJ1-1 | TRBV3-1/TRBV3-2 | TRBD1 | CASSQDSLVWDRGDVNTEAFF | TGTGCCAGCAGCCAAGATAGTTTGGTCTGGGACAGGGGAGACGTGAACACTGAAGCTTTCTTT
NA | TRBJ1-2 | TRBV12-3/TRBV12-4 | NA | CASSSHGVGYTF | TGTGCCAGCAGTTCTCACGGGGTCGGCTACACCTTC
once | TRBJ1-3 | TRBV4-1 | NA | CASSQDTGVSGNTIYF | TGCGCCAGCAGCCAAGATACCGGGGTCTCTGGAAACACCATATATTTT
NA | TRBJ2-5 | TRBV30 | NA | CAWSVQQETQYF | TGTGCCTGGAGTGTCCAGCAAGAGACCCAGTACTTC
NA | TRBJ1-2 | TRBV5-5 | NA | CASTLEGYRIGYTF | TGTGCCAGCACATTGGAGGGATACCGTATCGGCTACACCTTC
NA | TRBJ2-1 | TRBV7-6 | TRBD2 | CASSLTGGRYNEQFF | TGTGCCAGCAGCTTAACGGGAGGAAGATACAATGAGCAGTTCTTC
NA | TRBJ2-3 | TRBV6-5 | NA | CASSYSTSTDTQYF | TGTGCCAGCAGTTACTCGACTAGCACAGATACGCAGTATTTT
NA | TRBJ1-1 | TRBV28 | NA | CASSLRGAGTEAFF | TGTGCCAGCAGTTTACGGGGGGCTGGCACTGAAGCTTTCTTT
NA | TRBJ2-1 | TRBV20-1 | TRBD2 | CSASSGGRASRNEQFF | TGCAGTGCTAGTTCTGGCGGGAGGGCGAGCCGGAATGAGCAGTTCTTC
once | TRBJ2-7 | TRBV3-1/TRBV3-2 | NA | CASSQGTPYEQYF | TGTGCCAGCAGCCAAGGAACACCCTACGAGCAGTACTTC
NA | TRBJ2-7 | TRBV21-1 | NA | CASSKVKLGWQGGHEQYF | TGTGCCAGCAGCAAAGTAAAGCTAGGATGGCAGGGTGGCCACGAGCAGTACTTC
NA | TRBJ2-1 | TRBV27 | TRBD2 | CASSPGTGTSGRAFF | TGTGCCAGCAGTCCTGGGACCGGGACTAGCGGACGGGCGTTCTTC
NA | TRBJ2-3 | TRBV6-5 | TRBD1 | CASSRGQGETDTQYF | TGTGCCAGCAGCCGAGGACAGGGAGAAACAGATACGCAGTATTTT
NA | TRBJ2-1 | TRBV11-2 | TRBD1 | CASSFRDRGGVEQFF | TGTGCCAGCAGCTTCCGGGACAGGGGGGGTGTTGAGCAGTTCTTC
NA | TRBJ2-7 | TRBV19 | NA | CASSIGTSYEQYF | TGTGCCAGTAGTATCGGGACTTCCTACGAGCAGTACTTC
NA | TRBJ2-7 | TRBV5-1 | TRBD2 | CASSLRTSGSVYEQYF | TGCGCCAGCAGCCTACGGACTAGCGGGAGTGTCTACGAGCAGTACTTC
once | TRBJ2-3 | TRBV7-6 | NA | CASSRTDSPTDTQYF | TGTGCCAGCAGCCGAACGGACTCGCCCACAGATACGCAGTATTTT
many | TRBJ1-5 | TRBV29-1 | TRBD1 | CSVGQGAGPQHF | TGCAGCGTGGGACAGGGTGCTGGGCCCCAGCATTTT
NA | TRBJ1-3 | TRBV10-3 | NA | CAISGGVGVGNTIYF | TGTGCCATCAGTGGTGGGGTAGGGGTTGGAAACACCATATATTTT
NA | TRBJ2-1 | TRBV3-1/TRBV3-2 | NA | CASSQVPDYPYNEQFF | TGTGCCAGCAGCCAAGTGCCGGACTACCCCTACAATGAGCAGTTCTTC
NA | TRBJ2-7 | TRBV12-3/TRBV12-4 | NA | CASSLFRDEQYF | TGTGCCAGCAGTCTTTTCCGGGACGAGCAGTACTTC
NA | TRBJ2-7 | TRBV11-1 | NA | CASSLVGPYEQYF | TGTGCCAGCAGCTTAGTTGGCCCCTACGAGCAGTACTTC
NA | TRBJ1-4 | TRBV10-2 | NA | CASRGPTAATNEKLFF | TGCGCCAGCAGGGGGCCGACCGCGGCAACTAATGAAAAACTGTTTTTT
NA | TRBJ1-1 | TRBV27 | NA | CATLGGVNTEAFF | TGTGCCACCCTGGGGGGGGTGAACACTGAAGCTTTCTTT
once | TRBJ2-7 | TRBV30 | NA | CAWSKGTSSSYEQYF | TGTGCCTGGAGTAAAGGGACTTCCAGCTCCTACGAGCAGTACTTC